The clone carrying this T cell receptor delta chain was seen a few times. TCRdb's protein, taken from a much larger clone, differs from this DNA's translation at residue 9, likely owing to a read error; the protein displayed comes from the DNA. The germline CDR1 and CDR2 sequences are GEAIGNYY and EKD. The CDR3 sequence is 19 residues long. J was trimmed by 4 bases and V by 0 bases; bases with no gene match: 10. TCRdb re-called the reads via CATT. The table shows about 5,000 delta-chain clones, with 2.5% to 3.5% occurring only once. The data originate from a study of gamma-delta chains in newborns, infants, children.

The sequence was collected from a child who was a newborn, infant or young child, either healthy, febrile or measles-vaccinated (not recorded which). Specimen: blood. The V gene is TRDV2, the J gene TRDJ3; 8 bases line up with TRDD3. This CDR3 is CACDTVLGGTIWDTRQMFF. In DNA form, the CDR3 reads TGTGCCTGTGACACCGTACTGGGGGGTACGATTTGGGACACCCGACAGATGTTTTTC.